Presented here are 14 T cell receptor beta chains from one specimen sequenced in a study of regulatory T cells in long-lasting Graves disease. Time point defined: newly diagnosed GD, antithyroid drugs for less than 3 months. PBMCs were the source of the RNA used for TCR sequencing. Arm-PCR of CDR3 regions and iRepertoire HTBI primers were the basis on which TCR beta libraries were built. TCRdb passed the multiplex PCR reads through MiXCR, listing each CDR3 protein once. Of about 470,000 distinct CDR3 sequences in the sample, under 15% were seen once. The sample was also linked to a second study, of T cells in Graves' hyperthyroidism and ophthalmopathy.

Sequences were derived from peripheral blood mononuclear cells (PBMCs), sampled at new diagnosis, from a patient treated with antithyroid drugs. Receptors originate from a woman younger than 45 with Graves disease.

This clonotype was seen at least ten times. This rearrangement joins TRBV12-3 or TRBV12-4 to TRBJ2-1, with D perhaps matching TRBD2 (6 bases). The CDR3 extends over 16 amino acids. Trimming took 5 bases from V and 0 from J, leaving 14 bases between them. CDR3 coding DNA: TGTGCCAGCAGTCTTCGGGACTGGAGCTCCTACAATGAGCAGTTCTTC. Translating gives CASSLRDWSSYNEQFF.

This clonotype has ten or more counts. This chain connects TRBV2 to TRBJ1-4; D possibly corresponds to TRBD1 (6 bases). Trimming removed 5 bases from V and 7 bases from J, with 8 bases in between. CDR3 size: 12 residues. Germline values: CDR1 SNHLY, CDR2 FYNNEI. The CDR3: CASSYRAEKLFF. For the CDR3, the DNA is TGTGCCAGCAGTTACAGGGCTGAAAAACTGTTTTTT. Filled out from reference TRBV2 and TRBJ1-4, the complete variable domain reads EPEVTQTPSHQVTQMGQEVILRCVPISNHLYFYWYRQILGQKVEFLVSFYNNEISEKSEIFDDQFSVERPDGSNFTLKIRSTKLEDSAMYFCASSYRAEKLFFGSGTQLSVL.

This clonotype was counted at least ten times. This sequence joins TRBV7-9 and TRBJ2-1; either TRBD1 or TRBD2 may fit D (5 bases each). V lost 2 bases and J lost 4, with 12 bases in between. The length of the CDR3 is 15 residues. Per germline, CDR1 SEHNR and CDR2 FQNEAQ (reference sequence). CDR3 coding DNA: TGTGCCAGCAGCTTACAGGACTGGACATACAATGAGCAGTTCTTC. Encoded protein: CASSLQDWTYNEQFF.

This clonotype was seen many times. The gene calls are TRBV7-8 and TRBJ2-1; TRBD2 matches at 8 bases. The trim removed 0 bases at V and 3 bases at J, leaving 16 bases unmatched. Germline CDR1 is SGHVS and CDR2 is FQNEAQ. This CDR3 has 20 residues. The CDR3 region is CASSLAAGGPRIEGYNEQFF. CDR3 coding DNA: TGTGCCAGCAGCTTAGCTGCGGGAGGCCCCCGAATAGAGGGCTACAATGAGCAGTTCTTC.

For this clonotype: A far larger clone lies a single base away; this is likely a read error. The CDR3 region has the DNA TGTGCCAGCAGTTACCCTGGACGGGGGGAGACCCAGTACTTC. Encoded protein: CASSYPGRGETQYF. V gene TRBV6-9 combines with J gene TRBJ2-5; a possible D gene is TRBD2 (6 bases). The germline gives CDR1 MNHGY, CDR2 SVAAGI. V was clipped by 3 bases and J by 5 bases, with 13 bases between them. The CDR3 runs to 14 residues.

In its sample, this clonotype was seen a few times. The CDR3 DNA follows: TGTGCCTGGCGAGGGGCGTTCCTAGCTCCAAAAGGGGATGAGCAGTTCTTC. This sequence encodes CAWRGAFLAPKGDEQFF. The genes are TRBV30 and TRBJ2-1, with D possibly called TRBD1 or TRBD2 (5 bases each). Trimming took off 5 bases at V and 8 bases at J, with 28 bases between the two ends. This CDR3 region has 17 residues. The germline V gene encodes CDR1 GTSNPN and CDR2 SVGIG (reference sequence).

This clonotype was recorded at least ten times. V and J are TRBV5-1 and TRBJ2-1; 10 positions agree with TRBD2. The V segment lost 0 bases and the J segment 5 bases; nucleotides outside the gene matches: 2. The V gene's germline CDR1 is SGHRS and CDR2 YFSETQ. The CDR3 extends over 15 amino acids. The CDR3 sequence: CASSLVLAGNNEQFF. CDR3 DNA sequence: TGCGCCAGCAGCTTGGTACTAGCGGGAAACAATGAGCAGTTCTTC. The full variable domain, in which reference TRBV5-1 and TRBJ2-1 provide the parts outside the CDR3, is KAGVTQTPRYLIKTRGQQVTLSCSPISGHRSVSWYQQTPGQGLQFLFEYFSETQRNKGNFPGRFSGRQFSNSRSEMNVSTLELGDSALYLCASSLVLAGNNEQFFGPGTRLTVL.

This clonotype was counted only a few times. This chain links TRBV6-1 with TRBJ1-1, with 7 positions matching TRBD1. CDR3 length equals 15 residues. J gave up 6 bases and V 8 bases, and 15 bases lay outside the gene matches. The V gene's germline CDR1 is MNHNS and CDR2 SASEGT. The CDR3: CASVSKGASLSEAFF. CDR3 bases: TGTGCCAGCGTATCTAAGGGGGCGAGTTTATCTGAAGCTTTCTTT.

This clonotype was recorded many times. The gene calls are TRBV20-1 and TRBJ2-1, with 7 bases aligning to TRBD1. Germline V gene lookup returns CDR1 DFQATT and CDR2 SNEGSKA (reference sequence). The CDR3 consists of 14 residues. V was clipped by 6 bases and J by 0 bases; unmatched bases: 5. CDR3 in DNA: TGCAGTGCAGGGGACAGCCTCTCCTACAATGAGCAGTTCTTC. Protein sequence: CSAGDSLSYNEQFF.

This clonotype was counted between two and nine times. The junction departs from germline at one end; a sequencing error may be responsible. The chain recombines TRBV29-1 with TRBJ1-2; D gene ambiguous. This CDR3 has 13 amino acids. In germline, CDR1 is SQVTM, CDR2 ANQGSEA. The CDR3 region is CSVDQQSESGCTF. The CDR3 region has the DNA TGCAGCGTTGATCAACAGAGCGAAAGTGGCTGCACCTTC.

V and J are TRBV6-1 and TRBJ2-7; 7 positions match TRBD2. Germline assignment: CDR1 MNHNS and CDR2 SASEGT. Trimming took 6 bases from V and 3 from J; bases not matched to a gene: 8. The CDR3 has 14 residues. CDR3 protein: CASRVGGEGYEQYF. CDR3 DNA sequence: TGTGCCAGCAGGGTTGGGGGGGAGGGCTACGAGCAGTACTTC.

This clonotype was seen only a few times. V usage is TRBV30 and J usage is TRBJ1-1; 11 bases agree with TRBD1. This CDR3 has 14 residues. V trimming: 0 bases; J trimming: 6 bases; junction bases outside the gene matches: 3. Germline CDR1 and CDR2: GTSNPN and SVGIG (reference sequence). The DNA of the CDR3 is TGTGCCTGGAGTGTAGGACAGGGGGCGGCTGAAGCTTTCTTT. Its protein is CAWSVGQGAAEAFF.

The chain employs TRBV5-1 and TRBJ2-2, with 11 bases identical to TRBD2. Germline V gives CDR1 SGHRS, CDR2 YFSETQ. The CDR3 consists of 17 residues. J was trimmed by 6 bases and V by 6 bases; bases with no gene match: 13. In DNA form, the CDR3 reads TGCGCCAGCACGATCAGAGGAACTAGCGGGAGTGCCGGGGAGCTGTTTTTT. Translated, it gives CASTIRGTSGSAGELFF.

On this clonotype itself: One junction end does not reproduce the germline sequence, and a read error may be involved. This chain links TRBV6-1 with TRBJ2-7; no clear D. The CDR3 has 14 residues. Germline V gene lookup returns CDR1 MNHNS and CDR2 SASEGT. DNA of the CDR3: TGTGCCAGCAGTGCCGGACGGTGGGTGGGGATCTTCCACTTC. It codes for CASSAGRWVGIFHF.